This TCR beta chain was captured in a study of naive and memory T cell subsets. Regarding the study as a whole: TCR transcript changes with activation or differentiation may affect this RNA method.

Four PCR rounds used nested alpha and beta constant region primers plus the SP2 primer. Reverse transcription of blood and skin TCR RNA was primed at alpha and beta constant regions. MiXCR, run by TCRdb on the 5' RACE reads, gives a single entry per CDR3 protein. The sample has around 56,000 distinct CDR3 sequences, over 6% seen once. An oligonucleotide containing a UMI was ligated to the 3' end of TCR cDNA. Whole blood, 2 to 2.5 ml, came from adult healthy volunteers. Unsorted total RNA, roughly 1 to 1,100 ng, was DNase treated before reverse transcription. With 0 bases removed from V and 8 bases from J, the gap between germline ends came to 13 bases. This CDR3 spans 14 amino acids. Germline CDR1 is LGHDT and CDR2 is YNNKEL (reference sequence). Many counts were recorded for this clonotype. As yet, its antigen is unknown.

The V and J genes are TRBV3-1 and TRBJ1-1; maybe TRBD1 (5 bases). This TCR was recovered from a female donor in good health. The CDR3: CASSQDAGRVEAFF. The CDR3 coding sequence is TGTGCCAGCAGCCAAGATGCTGGCAGGGTGGAAGCTTTCTTT.